The following is a T cell receptor (beta chain) sequence with its context. This entry comes from a study of T cell responses to AZD1222 COVID-19 vaccine. Assay: immunoSEQ multiplex PCR; the TCRdb copy retains only in-frame clones and omits some. The sample lists roughly 140,000 clones; approximately 90% were seen once. This CDR3 is 12 amino acids long. From germline, CDR1 is MDHEN and CDR2 SYDVKM. V lost 8 bases and J lost 4, with 11 bases in between. The input for sequencing was peripheral blood, taken on day 0 of AZD1222 vaccination. The TCR originated in an adult in good health. The chain carries TRBV28 and TRBJ1-2; tentative D call: TRBD1 (5 bases). In nucleotides, the CDR3 is TGTGCCAGCGTGGGGACGGTCTATGGCTACACCTTC. This translates into CASVGTVYGYTF.